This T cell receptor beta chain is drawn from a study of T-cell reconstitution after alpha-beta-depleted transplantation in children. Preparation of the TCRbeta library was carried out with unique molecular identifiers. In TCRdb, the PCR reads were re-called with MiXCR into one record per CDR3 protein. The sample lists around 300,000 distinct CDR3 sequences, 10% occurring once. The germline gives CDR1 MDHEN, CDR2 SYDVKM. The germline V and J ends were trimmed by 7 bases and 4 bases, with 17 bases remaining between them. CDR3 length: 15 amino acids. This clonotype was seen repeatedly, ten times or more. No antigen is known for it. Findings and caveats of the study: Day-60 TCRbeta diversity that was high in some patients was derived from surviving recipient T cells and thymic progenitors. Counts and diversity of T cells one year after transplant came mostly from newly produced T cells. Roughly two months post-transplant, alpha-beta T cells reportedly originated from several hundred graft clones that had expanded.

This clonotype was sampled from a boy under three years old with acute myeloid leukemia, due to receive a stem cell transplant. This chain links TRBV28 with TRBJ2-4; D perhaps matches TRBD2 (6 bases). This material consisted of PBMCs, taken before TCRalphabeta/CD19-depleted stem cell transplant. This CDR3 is CASISVGDLKNIQYF. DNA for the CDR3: TGTGCCAGCATCTCGGTAGGGGACTTAAAAAACATTCAGTACTTC.